This TCR beta chain was sequenced during a study of blood T cell repertoires in COVID-19. Study-level information: Sources were T cells, B-cell-depleted T cells, or PBMCs; the material itself was cDNA or gDNA.

Authors' methods: The authors estimated nucleated cell counts from reference gene primer amplification. The method was immunoSEQ multiplex PCR; TCRdb's version includes in-frame clones alone and lacks a portion of them. V, J and clone size were drawn from that table, and D and trimming were deduced from the DNA. The sample has 150,000 to 200,000 clones; around 81% are singletons. Germline loops: CDR1 MNHEY, CDR2 SVGAGI. V shed 0 bases and J shed 5 bases, with 13 bases lying between them. The length of the CDR3 is 15 residues. Clinical history reported by participants formed the basis on which cohorts were assigned.

The sequencing sample was made of PBMCs or T cells enriched from blood (not recorded which). This sequence was found in a man aged 40-50 years who had recovered from COVID-19. This chain connects TRBV6-5 to TRBJ1-2, with a weak D call TRBD1 (5 bases). The CDR3 is CASSYSRPGLYGYTF. In nucleotides, the CDR3 is TGTGCCAGCAGTTACTCTCGACCAGGGCTTTATGGCTACACCTTC.